This TCR beta chain appears in the sequencing data of a study of T cell changes during pregnancy in multiple sclerosis. Clones were sequenced by immunoSEQ multiplex PCR, and TCRdb holds only the in-frame ones, with some missing. The sample shows about 68,000 clones, more than 90% of them seen only once. Trimming removed 0 bases at V and 6 bases at J, with 9 bases between. This CDR3 is built from 13 residues. Per the germline V gene, CDR1 is GTSNPN and CDR2 is SVGIG (reference sequence). This clonotype was sampled from a female donor with multiple sclerosis, enrolled in a pregnancy study. Material: peripheral blood, obtained in the first trimester of pregnancy. The J gene is TRBJ1-5, the V gene TRBV30; no clear D gene. The CDR3 is CAWSVLIGQPQHF. CDR3 nucleotide sequence: TGTGCCTGGAGTGTACTAATTGGTCAGCCCCAGCATTTT.